Presented here are 17 T cell receptor beta chains from one specimen sequenced in a study of PD-L1 blockade in urothelial cancer. Repertoires were generated with immunoSEQ multiplex PCR, while TCRdb's copy carries only in-frame clones and drops some. The data contain approximately 90,000 clones, nearly 90% of them seen just once; the ten biggest clones take up roughly 1.6%. Time point reported: pretreatment peripheral blood. This specimen consisted of PBMCs, obtained around atezolizumab (anti-PD-L1) treatment. The receptors were sampled from a man aged 60 to 69 with urothelial cancer.

The rearrangement uses TRBV30 and TRBJ2-3; weak D call: TRBD2 (6 bases). From germline, CDR1 is GTSNPN and CDR2 SVGIG (reference sequence). This CDR3 has 16 residues. V was shortened by 3 bases and J by 2 bases, with 18 bases between the two germline ends. Here the CDR3 DNA reads TGTGCCTGGAGCAACAAACGACTAGGAATCACAGATACGCAGTATTTT. Amino acids: CAWSNKRLGITDTQYF.

V is TRBV18 and J is TRBJ2-3; 7 nucleotides match TRBD1. The CDR3 covers 16 residues. Losses at the gene ends were 0 bases for V and 5 bases for J; bases not matched to a gene: 8. Germline V CDR1 and CDR2: KGHSH, LQKENI. CDR3 sequence reads: CASSPPTGTHRDTQYF. DNA of the CDR3: TGTGCCAGCTCACCACCGACAGGGACGCACAGAGATACGCAGTATTTT.

The table lists this clone with a few counts. This chain joins TRBV28 and TRBJ1-5, with 9 nucleotides matching TRBD1. Trimming cost V 7 bases and J 6 bases; bases outside gene matches: 10. The CDR3 has 15 residues. The germline V gene has CDR1 MDHEN and CDR2 SYDVKM. CDR3 nucleotides: TGTGCCAGCATCCCGACAGGGGGGTTGGGTCAGCCCCAGCATTTT. It is translated as CASIPTGGLGQPQHF.

The DNA of the CDR3 is TGTGCCAGTAGTCCTCAGACAGGGGCCCTCACAGATACGCAGTATTTT. This gives the protein CASSPQTGALTDTQYF. The rearrangement links TRBV19 to TRBJ2-3, with 8 bases matching TRBD1. The CDR3 has 16 residues. Trimming cost V 5 bases and J 2 bases; bases outside gene matches: 9. Germline CDR1 reads LNHDA; CDR2 reads SQIVND (reference sequence).

The V gene is TRBV4-3, the J gene TRBJ1-2, with D unresolved. CDR3 size: 13 residues. V lost 0 bases and J 7 bases, leaving 9 bases between the germline ends. Germline loops: CDR1 LGHNA, CDR2 YSLEER. The DNA of the CDR3 is TGCGCCAGCAGCCAAGATCCCTCCGGTGGCTACACCTTC. Translation gives CASSQDPSGGYTF.

V usage is TRBV7-2 and J usage is TRBJ1-2; unclear D gene. Germline CDR1 reads SGHTA; CDR2 reads FQGNSA. This CDR3 region has 13 residues. V was trimmed by 4 bases and J by 2 bases, leaving 8 bases between them. The CDR3 DNA sequence: TGTGCCAGCAGCTCCGACGGGAACTATGGCTACACCTTC. This gives the protein CASSSDGNYGYTF.

This rearrangement joins TRBV5-4 to TRBJ1-2, with no clear D. The CDR3 spans 14 residues. Trimming shortened V by 2 bases and J by 1 base, and 9 bases separated the two germline ends. Germline CDR1 SGHNT, CDR2 YYREEE (reference sequence). CDR3 in DNA: TGTGCCAGCAGCTTCTCACAGAATAACTATGGCTACACCTTC. Translated, it gives CASSFSQNNYGYTF. The full variable domain, completed using reference TRBV5-4 and TRBJ1-2, is ETGVTQSPTHLIKTRGQQVTLRCSSQSGHNTVSWYQQALGQGPQFIFQYYREEENGRGNFPPRFSGLQFPNYSSELNVNALELDDSALYLCASSFSQNNYGYTFGSGTRLTVV.

The CDR3 nucleotides are TGTGCCAGCAGTGAATCCCTCGTGTCCGGGACCCAGTACTTC. Translating it yields CASSESLVSGTQYF. The chain couples TRBV6-1 to TRBJ2-5, with D uncertain. The V end was cut by 2 bases, the J end by 7 bases, with 14 bases between. The germline gives CDR1 MNHNS, CDR2 SASEGT. CDR3 size: 14 residues.

The genes are TRBV2 and TRBJ2-1, with 7 bases lining up with TRBD1. The length of the CDR3 is 14 residues. Germline CDR1 SNHLY, CDR2 FYNNEI. V lost 8 bases, J lost 4 bases, and 8 bases stayed unmatched. CDR3 sequence reads: CASRGQNRYNEQFF. The CDR3 DNA follows: TGTGCCAGCCGGGGACAGAATAGATACAATGAGCAGTTCTTC.

This chain uses TRBV27 with TRBJ1-5, with 8 nucleotides matching TRBD1. Per germline, CDR1 MNHEY and CDR2 SMNVEV (reference sequence). V gave up 4 bases and J gave up 6 bases; unmatched junction bases: 8. This CDR3 has 15 amino acids. CDR3 in amino acids: CASSSLSGGGQPQHF. The CDR3 DNA is TGTGCCAGCAGTTCCTTGTCAGGGGGCGGTCAGCCCCAGCATTTT.

The genes are TRBV7-3 and TRBJ2-3; maybe TRBD2 (6 bases). Trimming cost V 2 bases and J 2 bases, with 14 bases left between them. This CDR3 comprises 16 residues. Per the germline V gene, CDR1 is SGHTA and CDR2 is FQGTGA. CDR3 loop: CASSLGGNSLTDTQYF. The CDR3 bases are TGTGCCAGCAGCTTAGGCGGGAACTCACTCACAGATACGCAGTATTTT.

The rearrangement links TRBV11-2 to TRBJ2-5; D is unresolved. Germline lookup yields CDR1 SGHAT and CDR2 FQNNGV. V was pared by 2 bases and J by 3 bases, with 7 bases between. The CDR3 sequence is 13 residues long. CDR3 in DNA: TGTGCCAGCAGCTTAAGTACGGAAGAGACCCAGTACTTC. Encoded protein: CASSLSTEETQYF.

V is TRBV27 and J is TRBJ1-6; 9 bases line up with TRBD1. Losses at the gene ends were 6 bases for V and 6 bases for J; bases not matched to a gene: 3. The CDR3 runs to 14 residues. Germline V gene lookup returns CDR1 MNHEY and CDR2 SMNVEV (reference sequence). The chain's CDR3 is CASRSGQGNSPLHF. CDR3 nucleotides: TGTGCCAGCAGGTCGGGACAGGGTAATTCACCCCTCCACTTT.

This clone was observed a few times. The chain employs TRBV6-1 and TRBJ2-1; 10 nucleotides line up with TRBD2. The germline V gene has CDR1 MNHNS and CDR2 SASEGT. The CDR3 has 15 residues. The J segment lost 7 bases and the V segment lost 8 bases, leaving 11 bases of the junction unmatched. The CDR3 sequence: CASRREREGRNEQFF. DNA for the CDR3: TGTGCCAGCCGAAGGGAGCGGGAGGGCCGGAATGAGCAGTTCTTC.

The chain combines TRBV21-1 with TRBJ2-7; the DNA was not compared with TRBD1, the D call given in the table. TRBV21-1 is tagged as a pseudogene. The CDR3 spans 16 residues. The CDR3 loop reads CASSKGVRDRPYEQYF. In nucleotides, the CDR3 is TGTGCCAGCAGCAAAGGGGTCCGGGACAGGCCCTACGAGCAGTACTTC.

V and J are TRBV7-2 and TRBJ2-7; no definite D call. Germline V gives CDR1 SGHTA, CDR2 FQGNSA. Trimming removed 0 bases at V and 0 bases at J, with 6 bases between. The CDR3 length is 14 residues. The CDR3 bases are TGTGCCAGCAGCTTAGCGTACGGCTCCTACGAGCAGTACTTC. Translating gives CASSLAYGSYEQYF.

The rearrangement joins TRBV20-1 to TRBJ2-1; no clear D gene. Trimming cost V 6 bases and J 8 bases, with 11 bases left between them. Germline lookup yields CDR1 DFQATT and CDR2 SNEGSKA (reference sequence). This CDR3 comprises 11 residues. In nucleotides, the CDR3 is TGCAGTGCAGAACTATACGATGAGCAGTTCTTC. Translated, it gives CSAELYDEQFF.